This T cell receptor beta chain comes out of a study of shared clonotypes between healthy human individuals. Broader study findings: Clonotypes shared by all four donors outscored non-shared clonotypes in generation probability. Generally, estimated richness proved larger in naive subsets than it did in memory subsets.

As for this clone: The target antigen is unknown.

Produced via immunoSEQ multiplex PCR; TCRdb's table is partial and in-frame only. Of some 2,500,000 clones in the sample, under 95% were seen once. Donors, healthy HIV-negative adults, lacked recent acute infections or vaccinations. From CD4+ cells came CD45RA+ naive and CD45RA-negative memory subsets. V gave up 2 bases and J gave up 8 bases, with 17 bases separating them. CDR3 length equals 15 residues. CDR1 SGHRS and CDR2 YFSETQ come from the germline V gene. The sample consisted of naive CD4+ T cells from PBMCs. Subset reported: CD45RA+ positively selected. The chain couples TRBV5-1 to TRBJ2-1; D call uncertain. This TCR was sampled from a man aged 18 to 35 in good health. Some clones in this sample may be carry-over from other donors' samples. This CDR3 is CASSFLSSSNYEQFF. CDR3 DNA: TGCGCCAGCAGCTTTCTGTCCTCGTCAAATTATGAGCAGTTCTTC.